This record looks at one T cell receptor (beta chain) sequence and its context. Methods used by the authors: Estimation of nucleated cell counts was performed using reference gene primer amplification. Measured with immunoSEQ multiplex PCR; TCRdb has only the in-frame clones, and not every one. V, J and clone size are those of that table, while D and trimming were read from the DNA. The sample has 60,000 to 85,000 clones; around 85% are singletons. This record comes from a study of blood T cell repertoires in COVID-19. The CDR3 covers 14 residues. The V gene's germline CDR1 is SGHTA and CDR2 FQGTGA. Trimming took off 0 bases at V and 4 bases at J, with 8 bases between the two ends.

J is TRBJ2-3 and V is TRBV7-3; TRBD1 is a possible D gene (6 bases). Sequencing used peripheral blood. This TCR came from a man aged 50-59 years with active COVID-19. The chain's CDR3 is CASSLTGGSDTQYF. In DNA, the CDR3 is TGTGCCAGCAGCTTAACTGGGGGCTCAGATACGCAGTATTTT.